This T cell receptor (beta chain) emerged from a study of cytomegalovirus exposure and HLA in healthy donors. In the study overall: Researchers found that roughly 80% of 350 to 500 genotyped donors fell within the Caucasian-associated ancestry cluster. The study, taken as a whole, reports: Researchers reported in a later analysis that a missense DCLRE1C variant was tied to TCR beta V- and J-gene trimming. Of the V segments, some could not be distinguished, including TRBV6-2 and TRBV6-3, and were excluded. Cytomegalovirus-associated TCR beta chains were listed, numbering 150 to 200.

CDR1 and CDR2 (germline): SGHTA, FQGTGA. After removal of 5 bases from V and 5 bases from J, the junction contained 4 bases not matched to a gene. CDR3 size: 13 residues. About this clone itself: The antigen remains unidentified.

It was with 60 Vbeta and 13 Jbeta primers that the PCR ran. Produced via immunoSEQ multiplex PCR; TCRdb's table is partial and in-frame only. Of about 110,000 clones in the sample, around 80% were seen once. The source material was PBMCs. The receptor was isolated from a man aged 25-45 years in good health and CMV-seropositive. The chain recombines TRBV7-3 with TRBJ2-7, with TRBD1 matching over 9 bases. This CDR3 is CASSPTGGNEQYF. CDR3 nucleotide sequence: TGTGCCAGCAGCCCGACAGGGGGGAACGAGCAGTACTTC.